This T cell receptor beta chain was profiled in a study of T cell changes during pregnancy in multiple sclerosis. Sequenced by immunoSEQ multiplex PCR; TCRdb stores in-frame clones only, minus some. The table lists around 61,000 clones, about 93% of them singletons. This CDR3 contains 14 residues. The V gene's germline CDR1 is KGHSH and CDR2 LQKENI. The V gene lost 3 bases and the J gene lost 7 bases, with 13 bases spanning the gap. This specimen was peripheral blood, taken in the third trimester of pregnancy. The chain has TRBV18 and TRBJ1-5; D might be TRBD1 (5 bases). The clonotype comes from a female donor in good health, enrolled as a control in a pregnancy study. As DNA, the CDR3 is TGTGCCAGCTCACCTGAGAAGGGGATGCAGCCCCAGCATTTT. Translation: CASSPEKGMQPQHF.